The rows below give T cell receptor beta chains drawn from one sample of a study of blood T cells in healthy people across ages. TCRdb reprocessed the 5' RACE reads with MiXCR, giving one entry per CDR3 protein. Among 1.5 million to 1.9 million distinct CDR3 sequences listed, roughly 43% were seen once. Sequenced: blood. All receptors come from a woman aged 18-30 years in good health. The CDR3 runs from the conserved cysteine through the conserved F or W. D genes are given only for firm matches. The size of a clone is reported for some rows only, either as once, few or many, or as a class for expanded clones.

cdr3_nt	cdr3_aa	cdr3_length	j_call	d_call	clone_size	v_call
TGCGCCAGCAGCTTGGGACTAGCGCCTACGTACAATGAGCAGTTCTTC	CASSLGLAPTYNEQFF	16	TRBJ2-1	TRBD2	few	TRBV5-1
TGTGCCAGCAGCTTAACGAGGTGTCCCCTCGTTGGGTATTTT	CASSLTRCPLVGYF	14	TRBJ2-3	NA	few	TRBV7-4
TGTGCCAGCTCAACGGAGGGGTCGCCCTACAATGAGCAGTTCTTC	CASSTEGSPYNEQFF	15	TRBJ2-1	NA	few	TRBV5-5
TGTGCCAGCAGCTTAACAGGGATCCGGCAGCCCCAGCATTTT	CASSLTGIRQPQHF	14	TRBJ1-5	NA	few	TRBV6-5
TGTGCCAGCAGATTACCGGGACTGCTCACAGATACGCAGTATTTT	CASRLPGLLTDTQYF	15	TRBJ2-3	NA	NA	TRBV7-2
TGTGCCAGCAGCTTTAACAGGGGGCACTACGAGCAGTACTTC	CASSFNRGHYEQYF	14	TRBJ2-7	TRBD1	few	TRBV5-5
TGTGCCAGCAGTCGGACTAGCGGGAGTGTAAGGGAGACCCAGTACTTC	CASSRTSGSVRETQYF	16	TRBJ2-5	TRBD2	few	TRBV6-5
TGCAGCGTCGTATCAGGGGGCGGCGAGCAGTACTTC	CSVVSGGGEQYF	12	TRBJ2-7	TRBD1	few	TRBV29-1
TGTGCCAGCAGTTACGGACTAGCCTTGTTGGATGAGCAGTTCTTC	CASSYGLALLDEQFF	15	TRBJ2-1	TRBD2	few	TRBV12-3/TRBV12-4
TGTGCCAGCAGTCCCGGACGCCGCACAGATACGCAGTATTTT	CASSPGRRTDTQYF	14	TRBJ2-3	NA	NA	TRBV27